The TCR beta chain described here comes from a study of low-dose radiotherapy and immunotherapy resistance in tumors. The wider study: Ipilimumab 1 mg/kg every six weeks, together with nivolumab 240 mg every two weeks, was given intravenously to patients.

Germline values: CDR1 ENHRY, CDR2 SYGVKD. The length of the CDR3 is 11 residues. V was cut by 4 bases and J by 4 bases, with 3 bases left in between. Covering alpha and beta chains, TRAV- and TRBV-specific primers were used for the first-strand cDNA. With a V-primer adapter and a constant-region primer, TCRs were amplified for 20 PCR cycles. TCRdb reprocessed the reads with MiXCR, giving one entry per CDR3 protein. This repertoire shows 7,100 or so distinct CDR3 sequences, 53% found once; its top ten account for roughly 13%. Donors received nivolumab, ipilimumab, aspirin, low-dose cyclophosphamide and low-dose radiotherapy.

V and J are TRBV10-3 and TRBJ2-3; D is ambiguous. The receptor's source is a human donor with advanced metastatic prostate, ovarian, gallbladder or colorectal cancer (not recorded which). This table probably holds off-target reads from a library built for another chain. The CDR3 sequence: CAISVADTQYF. The CDR3 DNA follows: TGTGCCATCAGTGTGGCAGATACGCAGTATTTT.